A single sample gave rise to the 15 T cell receptor beta chains below, sequenced in a study of blood T cell repertoires in COVID-19 (TCRdb year 2020). To prepare the library, the immunoSEQ multiplex PCR assay was applied. What TCRdb holds here is the immuneACCESS table cut down to in-frame rearrangements. Part of the clones is not present; checked against another copy, under half of the missing clones reflect an unresolved V gene, and the others are unexplained. In this sample the table shows about 230,000 clones, roughly 80% of which occur a single time. The top ten clonotypes cover 6.5% to 9% of the sample. Source material: peripheral blood. The receptors shown here come from a woman in her forties or fifties with acute or convalescent COVID-19.

The rearrangement links TRBV7-2 to TRBJ2-1, with a possible D match to TRBD1 (5 bases). Trimming stripped 4 bases from V and 5 bases from J, with 12 bases between. This CDR3 comprises 14 residues. CDR1 and CDR2 (germline): SGHTA, FQGNSA. CDR3 amino acids: CASSWVGENNEQFF. The CDR3 bases are TGTGCCAGCAGCTGGGTAGGGGAAAACAATGAGCAGTTCTTC.

This rearrangement joins TRBV29-1 to TRBJ2-3, with 13 bases aligning to TRBD2. The CDR3 has 14 amino acids. CDR1 is SQVTM and CDR2 is ANQGSEA in the germline V gene. J gave up 6 bases and V 3 bases, and 3 bases lay outside the gene matches. CDR3 nucleotides: TGCAGCGTTGACCCGACTAGCGGGGGGGATACGCAGTATTTT. This translates into CSVDPTSGGDTQYF.

The chain couples TRBV19 to TRBJ2-3, with D tentatively TRBD2 (6 bases). The ends were cut back, 3 bases at V and 4 bases at J, with 14 bases in the middle. Germline V gives CDR1 LNHDA, CDR2 SQIVND (reference sequence). This CDR3 comprises 15 residues. CDR3 sequence reads: CASSMGGEFADTQYF. The CDR3, as DNA: TGTGCCAGTAGTATGGGGGGAGAATTTGCAGATACGCAGTATTTT.

The chain carries TRBV28 and TRBJ2-7, with D possibly matching TRBD2 (5 bases). The ends were cut back, 5 bases at V and 6 bases at J, with 5 bases in the middle. Per germline, CDR1 MDHEN and CDR2 SYDVKM. The CDR3 contains 10 residues. The CDR3 DNA reads TGTGCCAGCAGTCGGGGCGAGCAGTACTTC. It specifies CASSRGEQYF.

The chain has TRBV29-1 and TRBJ2-7; D not certain. Trimming left V 3 bases short and J 3 bases short, with 6 bases between. This CDR3 is built from 11 residues. Per germline, CDR1 SQVTM and CDR2 ANQGSEA. CDR3 protein: CSVDTGYEQYF. The CDR3 region has the DNA TGCAGCGTTGACACCGGCTACGAGCAGTACTTC.

The V call is TRBV5-1, the J call TRBJ2-6; 8 bases map to TRBD1. With V trimmed by 6 bases and J by 0 bases, 5 bases remained unmatched. CDR3 length equals 16 residues. CDR1 is SGHRS, CDR2 YFSETQ, per germline. The CDR3 DNA follows: TGCGCCAGCACGGGACAGGCCTACTCTGGGGCCAACGTCCTGACTTTC. Encoded protein: CASTGQAYSGANVLTF.

The CDR3 is CASSIPDRTEAFF. CDR3 in DNA: TGTGCCAGTAGTATTCCGGACAGGACTGAAGCTTTCTTT. V usage is TRBV19 and J usage is TRBJ1-1; 7 bases are a match to TRBD1. Germline V gives CDR1 LNHDA, CDR2 SQIVND (reference sequence). The trim removed 3 bases at V and 5 bases at J, leaving 3 bases unmatched. The CDR3 is 13 amino acids.

The rearrangement links TRBV2 to TRBJ2-3; a weak D match, TRBD1 (5 bases). V was pared by 6 bases and J by 4 bases, with 8 bases between. The CDR3 has 12 residues. Germline values: CDR1 SNHLY, CDR2 FYNNEI. As DNA, the CDR3 is TGTGCCAGCAGGAAAGGGGCAGATACGCAGTATTTT. This codes for CASRKGADTQYF.

The V and J genes are TRBV2 and TRBJ2-7; a weak D match, TRBD1 (6 bases). CDR3 length equals 15 residues. Trimming took 3 bases from V and 9 from J, leaving 21 bases between them. The germline CDR1 and CDR2 sequences are SNHLY and FYNNEI. DNA for the CDR3: TGTGCCAGCAGTGAGGTGAAGGGGGAACCCTTGGGGCAGTACTTC. Protein product: CASSEVKGEPLGQYF.

The CDR3 DNA follows: TGCGCCAGCAGCCAAGTTGCTAGTTACAATGAGCAGTTCTTC. Translated, it gives CASSQVASYNEQFF. V is TRBV4-1 and J is TRBJ2-1; D not resolved. Germline CDR1 and CDR2: MGHRA and YSYEKL. The CDR3 totals 14 residues. Trimming took 1 base from V and 4 from J, leaving 8 bases between them.

This clone occurred once. J is TRBJ1-4 and V is TRBV5-6; TRBD1 is a possible D gene (6 bases). V was pared by 4 bases and J by 5 bases, with 15 bases between. Germline CDR1 SGHDT, CDR2 YYEEEE. This CDR3 has 15 amino acids. The CDR3 loop reads CASSGGGHGNEKLFF. In nucleotides, the CDR3 is TGTGCCAGCAGCGGCGGGGGACACGGGAATGAAAAACTGTTTTTT.

This chain links TRBV5-1 with TRBJ1-5, with D perhaps TRBD1 (6 bases). Germline loops: CDR1 SGHRS, CDR2 YFSETQ. Trimming cost V 6 bases and J 0 bases, with 13 bases left between them. This CDR3 has 15 amino acids. The CDR3 region is CASNVKTGSNQPQHF. The CDR3, as DNA: TGCGCCAGCAACGTCAAGACAGGTAGCAATCAGCCCCAGCATTTT.

The chain employs TRBV5-1 and TRBJ2-1; 9 nucleotides match TRBD1. Germline-derived CDR1 and CDR2 are SGHRS and YFSETQ. V lost 5 bases to trimming and J lost 6 bases; unmatched junction nucleotides: 12. The CDR3 consists of 16 residues. The CDR3 DNA follows: TGCGCCAGCAGGACCACCCCGGGACAGGGCTCCAATGAGCAGTTCTTC. It is translated as CASRTTPGQGSNEQFF. Drawing the rest from reference TRBV5-1 and TRBJ2-1, the complete variable domain is KAGVTQTPRYLIKTRGQQVTLSCSPISGHRSVSWYQQTPGQGLQFLFEYFSETQRNKGNFPGRFSGRQFSNSRSEMNVSTLELGDSALYLCASRTTPGQGSNEQFFGPGTRLTVL.

V gene TRBV12-5 combines with J gene TRBJ1-1, with D possibly matching TRBD1 (6 bases). Germline values: CDR1 LGHNT, CDR2 FRNRAP. The V and J ends lost 5 bases and 11 bases respectively, with 12 bases between them. The length of the CDR3 is 11 residues. The CDR3 DNA reads TGTGCTAGTGGTCTCGACAGGAGGGCTTTCTTT. Its protein product is CASGLDRRAFF.

V gene TRBV28 combines with J gene TRBJ1-4; possible D gene TRBD1, 6 bases. V gave up 6 bases and J gave up 8 bases, with 10 bases separating them. The germline gives CDR1 MDHEN, CDR2 SYDVKM. The CDR3 loop spans 12 amino acids. The CDR3 here is CASRTGGEKLFF. The CDR3 region has the DNA TGTGCCAGCAGGACAGGAGGCGAAAAACTGTTTTTT.